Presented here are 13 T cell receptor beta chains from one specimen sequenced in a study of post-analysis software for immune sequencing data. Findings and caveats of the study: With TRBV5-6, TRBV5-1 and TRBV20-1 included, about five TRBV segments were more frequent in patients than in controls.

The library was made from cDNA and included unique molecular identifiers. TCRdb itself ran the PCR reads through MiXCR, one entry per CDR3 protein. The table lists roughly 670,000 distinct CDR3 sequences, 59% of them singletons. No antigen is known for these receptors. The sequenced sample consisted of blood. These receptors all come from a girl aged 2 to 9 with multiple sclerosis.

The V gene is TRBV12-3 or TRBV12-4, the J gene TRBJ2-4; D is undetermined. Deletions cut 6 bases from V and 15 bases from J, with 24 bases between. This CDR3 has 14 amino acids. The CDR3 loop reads CASRHGLKNSALYF. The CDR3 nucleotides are TGTGCCAGCAGGCATGGGTTGAAAAACTCGGCGTTGTACTTC.

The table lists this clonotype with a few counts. The chain's CDR3 is CASRATGGKKPQHF. CDR3 in DNA: TGTGCCAGCAGAGCGACAGGGGGAAAGAAGCCCCAGCATTTT. This chain uses TRBV12-3 or TRBV12-4 with TRBJ1-5, with 9 bases that match TRBD1. Germline trimming cut 6 bases from V and 8 bases from J; bases unmatched to any gene: 8. The CDR3 spans 14 residues.

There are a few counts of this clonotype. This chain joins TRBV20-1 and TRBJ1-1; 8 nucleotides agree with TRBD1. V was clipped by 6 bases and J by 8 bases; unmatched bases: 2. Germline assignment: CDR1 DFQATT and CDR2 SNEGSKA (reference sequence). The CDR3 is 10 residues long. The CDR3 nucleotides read TGCAGTGCGGGGACAGGCGAAGCTTTCTTT. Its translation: CSAGTGEAFF.

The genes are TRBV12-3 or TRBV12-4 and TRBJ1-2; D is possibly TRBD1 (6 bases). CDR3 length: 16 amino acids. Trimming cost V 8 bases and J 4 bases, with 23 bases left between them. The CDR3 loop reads CASGDMTVGAGYGYTF. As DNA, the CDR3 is TGTGCCAGCGGGGATATGACAGTGGGGGCTGGCTATGGCTACACCTTC.

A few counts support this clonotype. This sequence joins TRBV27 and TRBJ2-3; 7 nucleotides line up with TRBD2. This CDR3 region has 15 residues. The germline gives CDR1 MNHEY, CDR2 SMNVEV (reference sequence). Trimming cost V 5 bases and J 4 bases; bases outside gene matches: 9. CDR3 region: CASSPSVAGSDTQYF. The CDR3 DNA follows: TGTGCCAGCAGTCCCTCTGTAGCGGGTTCAGATACGCAGTATTTT.

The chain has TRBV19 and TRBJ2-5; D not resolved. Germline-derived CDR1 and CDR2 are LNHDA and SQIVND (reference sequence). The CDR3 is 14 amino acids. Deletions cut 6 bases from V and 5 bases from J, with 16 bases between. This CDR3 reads CASRLTSNRETQYF. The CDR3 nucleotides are TGTGCCAGTAGACTGACAAGTAATCGGGAGACCCAGTACTTC.

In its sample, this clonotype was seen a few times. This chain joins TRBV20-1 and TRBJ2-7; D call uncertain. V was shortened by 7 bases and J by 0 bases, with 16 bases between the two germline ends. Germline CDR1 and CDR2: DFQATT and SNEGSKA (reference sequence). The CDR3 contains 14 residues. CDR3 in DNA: TGCAGTGTTAGTCCAGGAGTCGCCTCCTACGAGCAGTACTTC. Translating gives CSVSPGVASYEQYF.

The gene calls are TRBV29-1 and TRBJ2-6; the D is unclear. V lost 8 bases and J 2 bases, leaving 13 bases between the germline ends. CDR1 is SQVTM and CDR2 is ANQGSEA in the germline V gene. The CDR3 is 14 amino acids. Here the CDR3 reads CSLGDTTGANVLTF. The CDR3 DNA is TGCAGCCTCGGCGACACCACTGGGGCCAACGTCCTGACTTTC.

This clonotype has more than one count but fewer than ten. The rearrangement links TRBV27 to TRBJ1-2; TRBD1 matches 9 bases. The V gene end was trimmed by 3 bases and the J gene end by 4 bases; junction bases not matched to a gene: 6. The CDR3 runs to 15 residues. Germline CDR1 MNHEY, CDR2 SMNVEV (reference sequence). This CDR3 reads CASSLRQGEGYGYTF. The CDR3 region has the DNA TGTGCCAGCAGTTTGAGACAGGGGGAGGGCTATGGCTACACCTTC.

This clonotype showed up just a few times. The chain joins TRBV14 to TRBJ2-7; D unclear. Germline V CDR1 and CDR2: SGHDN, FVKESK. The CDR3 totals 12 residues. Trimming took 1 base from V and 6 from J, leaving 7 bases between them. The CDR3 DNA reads TGTGCCAGCAGCCAAGTAGCAGGCGAGCAGTACTTC. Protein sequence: CASSQVAGEQYF.

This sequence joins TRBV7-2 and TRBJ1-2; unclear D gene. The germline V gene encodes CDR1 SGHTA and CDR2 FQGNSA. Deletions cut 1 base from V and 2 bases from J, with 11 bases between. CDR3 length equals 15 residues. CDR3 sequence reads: CASSLVTSSNYGYTF. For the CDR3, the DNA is TGTGCCAGCAGCTTAGTTACGTCGAGCAACTATGGCTACACCTTC.

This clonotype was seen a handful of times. The CDR3: CASSTGTSGVVGFETQYF. CDR3 in DNA: TGTGCCAGCAGCACCGGGACTAGCGGGGTAGTAGGTTTTGAGACCCAGTACTTC. V is TRBV6-5 and J is TRBJ2-5; TRBD2 aligns across 13 bases. Germline V gives CDR1 MNHEY, CDR2 SVGAGI. The V and J ends lost 6 bases and 5 bases, in that order; junction bases with no gene match: 15. The CDR3 covers 18 residues.

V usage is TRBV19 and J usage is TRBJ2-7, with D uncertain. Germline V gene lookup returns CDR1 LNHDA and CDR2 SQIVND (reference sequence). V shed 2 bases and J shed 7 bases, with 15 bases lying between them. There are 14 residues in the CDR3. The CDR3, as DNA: TGTGCCAGTAGTATATGGGCACCGTACAATGAGCAGTACTTC. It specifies CASSIWAPYNEQYF.